A single sample gave rise to the 29 T cell receptor beta chains below, sequenced in a study of T cell repertoires in cytomegalovirus infection. TCRdb reanalysed the reads using MiXCR and keeps one entry per CDR3 protein. The data contain 640,000 or so distinct CDR3 sequences, roughly 33% of them singletons. These receptors lack a known antigen. This sample comprised cultured PBMCs, obtained from culture after CMV antigen stimulation. The receptors stem from a human donor in good health (CMV status not recorded). Some clones in this sample may be carry-over from other donors' samples.

The sample holds a few counts of this clonotype. J is TRBJ2-5 and V is TRBV7-2; D is perhaps TRBD1 (6 bases). The ends were cut back, 4 bases at V and 1 base at J, with 16 bases in the middle. The germline V gene encodes CDR1 SGHTA and CDR2 FQGNSA. This CDR3 contains 16 residues. The CDR3 region has the DNA TGTGCCAGCAGCTCCCCCCCAGGGGCGATCCAAGAGACCCAGTACTTC. It yields the protein CASSSPPGAIQETQYF.

This clonotype was seen a few times. A much larger clone differs by one base, so this may be a read error. The chain combines TRBV5-4 with TRBJ1-2; TRBD1 might be the D (6 bases). Germline CDR1 SGHNT, CDR2 YYREEE (reference sequence). CDR3 size: 13 residues. The germline V and J ends were trimmed by 2 bases and 4 bases, with 9 bases remaining between them. CDR3 residues: CASSFDRIYGYTF. CDR3 nucleotide sequence: TGTGCCAGCAGCTTCGACAGGATCTATGGCTACACCTTC.

This clonotype has a handful of counts. The rearrangement uses TRBV6-5 and TRBJ1-6; D not resolved. Deletions cut 7 bases from V and 8 bases from J, with 18 bases between. The CDR3 covers 15 residues. Looked up from germline, CDR1 is MNHEY and CDR2 is SVGAGI. CDR3 loop: CASTSPGSYYSPLHF. The CDR3 DNA reads TGTGCCAGCACCTCTCCGGGGTCCTACTATTCACCCCTCCACTTT.

This clonotype came up many times. V and J are TRBV7-2 and TRBJ2-1; TRBD1 aligns across 9 bases. CDR3 length: 15 amino acids. The V gene's germline CDR1 is SGHTA and CDR2 FQGNSA. J was trimmed by 5 bases and V by 5 bases; bases with no gene match: 7. CDR3 sequence reads: CASSLGTGPHNEQFF. The CDR3 DNA reads as TGTGCCAGCAGCCTGGGGACAGGGCCCCACAATGAGCAGTTCTTC.

This clonotype showed up many times. CDR3: CASSFTGTEHYGYTF. The DNA for the CDR3 is TGTGCCAGCAGCTTTACCGGGACAGAGCACTATGGCTACACCTTC. The V gene is TRBV7-2, the J gene TRBJ1-2; 7 nucleotides align to TRBD1. CDR3 length: 15 amino acids. The V and J ends lost 3 bases and 3 bases, in that order; junction bases with no gene match: 7. Germline V gives CDR1 SGHTA, CDR2 FQGNSA.

The chain has TRBV7-8 and TRBJ2-2; 11 bases match TRBD1. This CDR3 has 17 amino acids. The junction had 7 bases not matched to a gene; V was cut back by 7 bases and J by 0 bases. Per the germline V gene, CDR1 is SGHVS and CDR2 is FQNEAQ. The CDR3 region has the DNA TGTGCCAGCACCAAGGACAGGGGGCGAGCGAACACCGGGGAGCTGTTTTTT. Its translation is CASTKDRGRANTGELFF. Full variable domain (remainder filled in from reference TRBV7-8 and TRBJ2-2): GAGVSQSPRYKVAKRGQDVALRCDPISGHVSLFWYQQALGQGPEFLTYFQNEAQLDKSGLPSDRFFAERPEGSVSTLKIQRTQQEDSAVYLCASTKDRGRANTGELFFGEGSRLTVL.

Only a few counts were recorded for this clonotype. The chain couples TRBV3-1 to TRBJ1-5; D gene unclear. CDR1 is LGHDT, CDR2 YNNKEL, per germline (reference sequence). The V gene lost 3 bases and the J gene lost 10 bases, with 13 bases spanning the gap. The CDR3 runs 13 residues. The CDR3 loop is CASSQTRSGPQHF. The DNA for the CDR3 is TGTGCCAGCAGCCAGACGCGGTCTGGTCCCCAGCATTTT.

The chain carries TRBV7-2 and TRBJ2-1; 7 bases align to TRBD1. The ends lost 5 bases at V and 9 bases at J; junction bases unmatched: 10. Germline V gene lookup returns CDR1 SGHTA and CDR2 FQGNSA. The CDR3 is 14 residues long. This CDR3 reads CASSPTSYRGEQFF. CDR3 nucleotide sequence: TGTGCCAGCAGCCCTACCTCCTACAGGGGTGAGCAGTTCTTC.

The chain joins TRBV15 to TRBJ1-4; tentative D call: TRBD1 (5 bases). The CDR3 loop spans 17 amino acids. Per the germline V gene, CDR1 is LNHNV and CDR2 is YYDKDF (reference sequence). With 0 bases removed from V and 8 bases from J, the gap between germline ends came to 19 bases. The CDR3 region has the DNA TGTGCCACCAGCAGAGAGCGGGGCGGGTCGGCAGGGGAAAAACTGTTTTTT. Its protein is CATSRERGGSAGEKLFF.

This chain links TRBV12-3 or TRBV12-4 with TRBJ1-5; no clear D. This CDR3 has 15 residues. Trimming stripped 2 bases from V and 5 bases from J, with 13 bases between. CDR3 DNA: TGTGCCAGCAGTTTAAGAGGAATCGGCTATCAGCCCCAGCATTTT. The encoded protein is CASSLRGIGYQPQHF.

This clonotype came up a few times. The chain combines TRBV7-2 with TRBJ2-4; no clear D gene. This CDR3 is 12 amino acids long. Germline V gene lookup returns CDR1 SGHTA and CDR2 FQGNSA. V was pared by 5 bases and J by 7 bases, with 9 bases between. CDR3 protein: CASSPNGNIQYF. The CDR3 nucleotides are TGTGCCAGCAGCCCGAACGGGAACATTCAGTACTTC.

This chain uses TRBV19 with TRBJ2-1; D is possibly TRBD1 (5 bases). Germline V gene lookup returns CDR1 LNHDA and CDR2 SQIVND (reference sequence). The CDR3 has 17 residues. Between the trimmed V and J ends, which lost 1 base and 1 base, there was a span of 14 bases. CDR3 residues: CASSIGGPQTSYNEQFF. The CDR3 DNA reads as TGTGCCAGTAGTATAGGGGGCCCACAAACATCCTACAATGAGCAGTTCTTC.

This clonotype occurred a few times. The chain links TRBV6-1 to TRBJ1-1; D remains ambiguous. This CDR3 comprises 14 residues. Germline CDR1 reads MNHNS; CDR2 reads SASEGT. V lost 7 bases and J lost 1, with 13 bases in between. The CDR3 DNA is TGTGCCAGCACCGCCGTTCGGAAGAACACTGAAGCTTTCTTT. Amino acid sequence: CASTAVRKNTEAFF.

This clonotype was counted only a few times. The chain recombines TRBV27 with TRBJ2-1; TRBD2 matches at 9 bases. Trimming took 5 bases from V and 7 from J; bases not matched to a gene: 9. Germline CDR1 reads MNHEY; CDR2 reads SMNVEV (reference sequence). The CDR3 length is 15 residues. CDR3 loop: CASSPIAGATNEQFF. DNA for the CDR3: TGTGCCAGCAGTCCCATAGCGGGAGCGACGAATGAGCAGTTCTTC.

The chain couples TRBV19 to TRBJ1-5; D perhaps matches TRBD1 (6 bases). The germline gives CDR1 LNHDA, CDR2 SQIVND (reference sequence). V was shortened by 6 bases and J by 7 bases, with 19 bases between the two germline ends. The CDR3 has 15 amino acids. The CDR3 nucleotides are TGTGCCAGTAGGCCGAGGGGGGCCTTAATCCAGCCCCAGCATTTT. Amino acids: CASRPRGALIQPQHF.

With regard to this clonotype: One junction end disagrees with the germline gene, perhaps due to a read error. This rearrangement joins TRBV4-1 to TRBJ2-3, with 11 bases lining up with TRBD2. The CDR3 extends over 18 amino acids. Germline V lookup: CDR1 MGHRA, CDR2 YSYEKL. As DNA, the CDR3 is TGTGCCAGCAGCCGGAGATACGTAGCGGGGGGGAGCACAGATACGCAGTATTTT. Translating gives CASSRRYVAGGSTDTQYF.

This clonotype was picked up a small number of times. One end of the junction varies from germline; a read error may be responsible. CDR3 amino acids: CASSRGGPHTRELFF. The CDR3, as DNA: TGTGCCAGCAGCAGGGGGGGGCCACACACCAGGGAGCTGTTTTTT. The V and J genes are TRBV5-5 and TRBJ2-2; tentatively, D is TRBD2 (7 bases). The germline CDR1 and CDR2 sequences are SGHKS and YYEKEE (reference sequence). The CDR3 has 15 amino acids.

Only a few counts were recorded for this clonotype. This chain links TRBV4-3 with TRBJ1-2; no clear D gene. This CDR3 has 20 amino acids. The V gene's germline CDR1 is LGHNA and CDR2 YSLEER. The V and J ends lost 0 bases and 2 bases respectively, with 25 bases between them. CDR3 amino acids: CASSQEWQTFQPEENYGYTF. In DNA form, the CDR3 reads TGCGCCAGCAGCCAAGAGTGGCAGACCTTCCAGCCCGAAGAAAACTATGGCTACACCTTC.

The chain carries TRBV7-2 and TRBJ2-1; possibly TRBD2 for D (5 bases). V was trimmed by 5 bases and J by 6 bases, leaving 14 bases between them. Germline V gene sequence: CDR1 SGHTA, CDR2 FQGNSA. There are 14 residues in the CDR3. CDR3 coding DNA: TGTGCCAGCAGCCCTCTGCGGCGGGTCAATGAGCAGTTCTTC. This encodes CASSPLRRVNEQFF. The full variable domain, its missing parts supplied by reference TRBV7-2 and TRBJ2-1, is GAGVSQSPSNKVTEKGKDVELRCDPISGHTALYWYRQSLGQGLEFLIYFQGNSAPDKSGLPSDRFSAERTGGSVSTLTIQRTQQEDSAVYLCASSPLRRVNEQFFGPGTRLTVL.

The chain uses TRBV7-2 and TRBJ2-7, with no clear D. CDR1 and CDR2 (germline): SGHTA, FQGNSA. The CDR3 consists of 14 residues. V lost 5 bases, J lost 3 bases, and 14 bases lay in between. DNA for the CDR3: TGTGCCAGCAGCCCCGTACGGGCTAGCTACGAGCAGTACTTC. Translated, it gives CASSPVRASYEQYF.

The sample holds many counts of this clonotype. The CDR3 DNA reads as TGTGCCAGCAGCTCGGGACCGATAAACACCGGGGAGCTGTTTTTT. It is translated as CASSSGPINTGELFF. The rearrangement uses TRBV7-2 and TRBJ2-2, with D perhaps given as TRBD1 or TRBD2 (5 bases each). The germline V gene encodes CDR1 SGHTA and CDR2 FQGNSA. CDR3 length: 15 residues. Trimming left V 4 bases short and J 2 bases short, with 11 bases between.

This clonotype showed up many times. The V and J genes are TRBV28 and TRBJ2-5; 14 nucleotides line up with TRBD2. Germline CDR1 and CDR2: MDHEN and SYDVKM. CDR3 size: 19 residues. Losses at the gene ends were 5 bases for V and 0 bases for J; bases not matched to a gene: 11. The CDR3 reads CASSLSEGTSGGYQETQYF. The CDR3 nucleotides read TGTGCCAGCAGTCTTTCCGAAGGGACTAGCGGGGGATACCAAGAGACCCAGTACTTC.

The gene calls are TRBV5-1 and TRBJ2-7, with D possibly matching TRBD1 (5 bases). V dropped 3 bases and J dropped 3 bases, with 7 bases sitting between them. The CDR3 runs to 12 residues. Germline V gene data show CDR1 as SGHRS and CDR2 as YFSETQ. The CDR3 region has the DNA TGCGCCAGCAGCTGGCAGGGCTACGAGCAGTACTTC. Its translation: CASSWQGYEQYF.

Only a few counts were recorded for this clonotype. This chain uses TRBV18 with TRBJ2-7; D not resolved. The germline CDR1 and CDR2 sequences are KGHSH and LQKENI. This CDR3 comprises 14 residues. V lost 0 bases, J lost 4 bases, and 10 bases lay in between. The CDR3 DNA follows: TGTGCCAGCTCACCACCTGGTCGGCCTTACGAGCAGTACTTC. As protein: CASSPPGRPYEQYF.

This clonotype turned up a few times. CDR3 loop: CASSGRLAGEVYEQYF. The CDR3 nucleotides read TGTGCCAGCTCGGGCCGACTAGCGGGAGAAGTCTACGAGCAGTACTTC. The gene calls are TRBV14 and TRBJ2-7, with TRBD2 matching over 12 bases. CDR3 length: 16 residues. Germline CDR1 is SGHDN and CDR2 is FVKESK. V gave up 8 bases and J gave up 3 bases; unmatched junction bases: 11.

This clonotype was counted a few times. This chain links TRBV19 with TRBJ1-4; no clear D gene. The CDR3 contains 13 residues. The germline gives CDR1 LNHDA, CDR2 SQIVND (reference sequence). V shed 6 bases and J shed 12 bases, with 17 bases lying between them. The DNA of the CDR3 is TGTGCCAGTAGCCCCTGGGAGGCCCCCGAACTGTTTTTT. Translated: CASSPWEAPELFF.

The J gene is TRBJ1-1, the V gene TRBV2; the D gene is possibly TRBD1 (5 bases). V lost 6 bases and J lost 4, with 18 bases in between. CDR3 length: 15 residues. Germline CDR1 reads SNHLY; CDR2 reads FYNNEI. The CDR3 loop reads CASRAAFGRGTEAFF. The DNA of the CDR3 is TGTGCCAGCAGGGCGGCTTTCGGGAGGGGCACTGAAGCTTTCTTT.

This clonotype was observed at least ten times. This chain connects TRBV7-2 to TRBJ2-1; D is tentatively TRBD1 or TRBD2 (7 bases each). This CDR3 is built from 16 residues. CDR1 and CDR2 (germline): SGHTA, FQGNSA. V lost 5 bases and J 3 bases, leaving 17 bases between the germline ends. CDR3 in DNA: TGTGCCAGCAGCCTCAGGGGGGGGAAAGACTACAATGAGCAGTTCTTC. Protein: CASSLRGGKDYNEQFF.

Many counts were recorded for this clonotype. This chain uses TRBV7-6 with TRBJ1-4; possible D gene TRBD1, 6 bases. Between the trimmed V and J ends, which lost 1 base and 10 bases, there was a span of 10 bases. Germline CDR1 reads SGHVS; CDR2 reads FNYEAQ. The CDR3 is made up of 13 amino acids. The DNA for the CDR3 is TGTGCCAGCAGCTTAGAGGGGGAAGGAAAACTGTTTTTT. Translating gives CASSLEGEGKLFF. Complete variable domain (other parts from reference TRBV7-6 and TRBJ1-4): GAGVSQSPRYKVTKRGQDVALRCDPISGHVSLYWYRQALGQGPEFLTYFNYEAQQDKSGLPNDRFSAERPEGSISTLTIQRTEQRDSAMYRCASSLEGEGKLFFGSGTQLSVL.